The 19 T cell receptor beta chains presented below share a single source sample, sequenced in a study of blood T cells in healthy people across ages. PCR was performed a second time for about 7 to 11 cycles using a sample-barcoded 5' primer and a J-beta primer mix. TCRdb re-derived calls from the 5' RACE reads in MiXCR, one entry per CDR3 protein. The sample shows about 900,000 distinct CDR3 sequences, around 46% of them seen only once. The specimen sequenced was blood. Source of these receptors: a man aged 25-40 years in good health.

The V call is TRBV4-1, the J call TRBJ2-2; TRBD2 is a possible D gene (5 bases). CDR1 is MGHRA and CDR2 is YSYEKL in the germline V gene. The CDR3 extends over 14 amino acids. V gave up 1 base and J gave up 3 bases, with 6 bases separating them. The CDR3 protein is CASSQAEDTGELFF. In nucleotides, the CDR3 is TGCGCCAGCAGCCAAGCGGAGGACACCGGGGAGCTGTTTTTT.

The rearrangement joins TRBV9 to TRBJ2-1, with TRBD2 matching over 9 bases. The V and J ends lost 2 bases and 8 bases, in that order; junction bases with no gene match: 8. Germline V gene data show CDR1 as SGDLS and CDR2 as YYNGEE. The CDR3 is made up of 15 amino acids. Written as DNA, the CDR3 is TGTGCCAGCAGCGTTTCTGGCGGGGGGGTGTATGAGCAGTTCTTC. Its protein is CASSVSGGGVYEQFF.

V and J are TRBV24-1 and TRBJ1-5; TRBD1 matches at 7 bases. V shed 5 bases and J 5 bases; nucleotides not matched to a gene: 8. This CDR3 region has 15 residues. The germline gives CDR1 KGHDR, CDR2 SFDVKD. Written as DNA, the CDR3 is TGTGCCACCAGTGGTGCCGGGACAGCGGATCAGCCCCAGCATTTT. It codes for CATSGAGTADQPQHF.

This clonotype was seen more than once but under ten times. The chain is built from TRBV20-1 and TRBJ1-5, with D possibly TRBD1 on 5 matching bases. V lost 5 bases, J lost 2 bases, and 19 bases lay in between. Germline CDR1 DFQATT, CDR2 SNEGSKA (reference sequence). The CDR3 extends over 16 amino acids. The CDR3 here is CSAFPGGTGGNQPQHF. In nucleotides, the CDR3 is TGCAGTGCTTTCCCCGGGGGGACGGGGGGCAATCAGCCCCAGCATTTT.

This clonotype was seen only a few times. V usage is TRBV4-3 and J usage is TRBJ2-5, with TRBD1 identical over 7 bases. The V and J ends lost 1 base and 2 bases, in that order; junction bases with no gene match: 4. The CDR3 is made up of 15 amino acids. Per the germline V gene, CDR1 is LGHNA and CDR2 is YSLEER. The CDR3 sequence is CASSQGSRGQETQYF. In DNA form, the CDR3 reads TGCGCCAGCAGCCAAGGGAGCAGGGGGCAAGAGACCCAGTACTTC.

V and J are TRBV20-1 and TRBJ1-1; perhaps TRBD1 as D (5 bases). Per germline, CDR1 DFQATT and CDR2 SNEGSKA (reference sequence). The ends were cut back, 3 bases at V and 1 base at J, with 15 bases in the middle. This CDR3 spans 15 amino acids. Here the CDR3 reads CSARTDGGRNTEAFF. In nucleotides, the CDR3 is TGCAGTGCTAGGACCGACGGGGGAAGGAACACTGAAGCTTTCTTT.

The gene calls are TRBV11-2 and TRBJ2-5, with 9 bases lining up with TRBD2. J gave up 1 base and V 5 bases, and 5 bases lay outside the gene matches. This CDR3 is 15 amino acids long. Germline V gene data show CDR1 as SGHAT and CDR2 as FQNNGV. DNA of the CDR3: TGTGCCAGCAGCGAAAGACTAGCGGTCCAAGAGACCCAGTACTTC. It yields the protein CASSERLAVQETQYF.

This chain uses TRBV20-1 with TRBJ2-3; 8 bases are shared with TRBD1. J lost 5 bases, V lost 2 bases, and 3 bases had no gene match. This CDR3 contains 13 residues. The germline gives CDR1 DFQATT, CDR2 SNEGSKA (reference sequence). The CDR3: CSARQGAGDTQYF. In DNA, the CDR3 is TGCAGTGCTAGACAGGGGGCGGGAGATACGCAGTATTTT.

This clonotype was detected ten times or more. This may come from a read error, since a much larger clone is one base off. The chain uses TRBV7-3 and TRBJ2-5; 15 bases are a match to TRBD2. Germline assignment: CDR1 SGHTA and CDR2 FQGTGA. The CDR3 sequence is 16 residues long. J gave up 11 bases and V 2 bases, and 9 bases lay outside the gene matches. The CDR3 DNA reads TGTGCCAGCAGCTTAGGGACTAGCGGGGGGTACAATGAGCAGTACTTC. Translating it yields CASSLGTSGGYNEQYF.

This sequence joins TRBV24-1 and TRBJ1-2; 7 bases align to TRBD1. The CDR3 has 12 amino acids. V dropped 5 bases and J dropped 13; count of bases not matched to a gene: 9. Germline V gives CDR1 KGHDR, CDR2 SFDVKD. CDR3: CATSGRDSLGTF. The DNA for the CDR3 is TGTGCCACCAGTGGCCGGGACAGCTTAGGCACCTTC.

Ten or more counts support this clonotype. The J gene is TRBJ2-3, the V gene TRBV7-2; 12 nucleotides match TRBD2. CDR3 length: 17 amino acids. J lost 0 bases, V lost 1 base, and 2 bases had no gene match. Germline CDR1 and CDR2: SGHTA and FQGNSA. CDR3 DNA: TGTGCCAGCAGCTTAGGGCTAGCGGGGGGGAGCACAGATACGCAGTATTTT. It translates to CASSLGLAGGSTDTQYF.

The V and J genes are TRBV11-2 and TRBJ2-5; D gene uncertain. Per the germline V gene, CDR1 is SGHAT and CDR2 is FQNNGV. This CDR3 is 11 amino acids long. Between the trimmed V and J ends, which lost 6 bases and 5 bases, there was a span of 7 bases. CDR3 in amino acids: CASSSFETQYF. As DNA, the CDR3 is TGTGCCAGCAGTTCCTTCGAGACCCAGTACTTC. The full variable domain, with the rest looked up from reference TRBV11-2 and TRBJ2-5, is EAGVAQSPRYKIIEKRQSVAFWCNPISGHATLYWYQQILGQGPKLLIQFQNNGVVDDSQLPKDRFSAERLKGVDSTLKIQPAKLEDSAVYLCASSSFETQYFGPGTRLLVL.

The CDR3 region has the DNA TGTGCCAGCAGCCGAAGTGGGGGGGTAGATACGCAGTATTTT. Amino acid sequence: CASSRSGGVDTQYF. The genes are TRBV7-8 and TRBJ2-3; the match to TRBD2 covers 7 bases. The germline V gene encodes CDR1 SGHVS and CDR2 FQNEAQ. V gave up 5 bases and J gave up 5 bases; unmatched junction bases: 7. This CDR3 comprises 14 residues. The whole variable domain, remainder taken from reference TRBV7-8 and TRBJ2-3, is GAGVSQSPRYKVAKRGQDVALRCDPISGHVSLFWYQQALGQGPEFLTYFQNEAQLDKSGLPSDRFFAERPEGSVSTLKIQRTQQEDSAVYLCASSRSGGVDTQYFGPGTRLTVL.

This chain links TRBV24-1 with TRBJ2-5; the D call may be TRBD1 or TRBD2 (5 bases each). Trimming removed 1 base at V and 1 base at J, with 9 bases between. This CDR3 comprises 15 residues. Germline CDR1 and CDR2: KGHDR and SFDVKD. The CDR3 nucleotides read TGTGCCACCAGTGATTTCCCCGGGGCCCAAGAGACCCAGTACTTC. Amino acid sequence: CATSDFPGAQETQYF.

The chain couples TRBV6-4 to TRBJ2-1, with D possibly called TRBD1 or TRBD2 (5 bases each). The V and J ends lost 4 bases and 4 bases respectively, with 17 bases between them. The germline gives CDR1 MRHNA, CDR2 SNTAGT. This CDR3 is built from 16 residues. CDR3 DNA: TGTGCCAGCAGTGCCACCGGGACCCAAAGATACAATGAGCAGTTCTTC. The encoded protein is CASSATGTQRYNEQFF.

This clonotype was recorded a few times. The chain uses TRBV18 and TRBJ2-3; 7 nucleotides align to TRBD2. J lost 6 bases, V lost 2 bases, and 5 bases had no gene match. The CDR3 is 14 residues long. Germline V gene sequence: CDR1 KGHSH, CDR2 LQKENI. DNA for the CDR3: TGTGCCAGCTCACCATCGGGGAGGGTGGATACGCAGTATTTT. As protein: CASSPSGRVDTQYF.

Here the CDR3 reads CASSVWGDSAYEQYF. In DNA form, the CDR3 reads TGTGCCAGCAGCGTATGGGGGGACAGTGCCTACGAGCAGTACTTC. V is TRBV9 and J is TRBJ2-5; possibly TRBD1 for D (7 bases). The J call may be in error: the DNA end matches TRBJ2-7 better. The length of the CDR3 is 15 residues. CDR1 is SGDLS and CDR2 is YYNGEE in the germline V gene.

This chain joins TRBV20-1 and TRBJ2-5; 10 positions agree with TRBD2. Looked up from germline, CDR1 is DFQATT and CDR2 is SNEGSKA (reference sequence). This CDR3 spans 14 amino acids. CDR3 DNA sequence: TGCAGCCCTACGTTAGCGGGGGGTGGCGAGACCCAGTACTTC. Translating gives CSPTLAGGGETQYF.

This clonotype was observed at least ten times. In DNA, the CDR3 is TGTGCCAGCAGTTTAATGAGGGTGTCATCAGGGGGGAAAGGAGACTACGAGCAGTACTTC. This translates into CASSLMRVSSGGKGDYEQYF. The gene calls are TRBV28 and TRBJ2-7, with D possibly being TRBD1 (7 bases). CDR3 size: 20 residues. V lost 2 bases, J lost 3 bases, and 29 bases lay in between. Germline V lookup: CDR1 MDHEN, CDR2 SYDVKM.